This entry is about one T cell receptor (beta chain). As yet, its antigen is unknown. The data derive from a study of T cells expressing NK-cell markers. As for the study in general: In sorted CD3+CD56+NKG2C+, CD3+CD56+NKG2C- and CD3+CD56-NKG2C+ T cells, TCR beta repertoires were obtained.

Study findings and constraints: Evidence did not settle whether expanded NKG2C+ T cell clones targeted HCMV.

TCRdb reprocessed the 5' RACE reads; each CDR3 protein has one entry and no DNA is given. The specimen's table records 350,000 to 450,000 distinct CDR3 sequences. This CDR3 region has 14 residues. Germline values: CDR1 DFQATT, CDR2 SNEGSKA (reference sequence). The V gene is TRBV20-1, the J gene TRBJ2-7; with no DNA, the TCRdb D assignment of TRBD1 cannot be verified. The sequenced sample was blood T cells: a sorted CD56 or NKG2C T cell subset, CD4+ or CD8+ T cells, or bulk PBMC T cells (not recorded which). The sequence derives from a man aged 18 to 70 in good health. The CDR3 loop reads CSARDSGGRYEQYF.